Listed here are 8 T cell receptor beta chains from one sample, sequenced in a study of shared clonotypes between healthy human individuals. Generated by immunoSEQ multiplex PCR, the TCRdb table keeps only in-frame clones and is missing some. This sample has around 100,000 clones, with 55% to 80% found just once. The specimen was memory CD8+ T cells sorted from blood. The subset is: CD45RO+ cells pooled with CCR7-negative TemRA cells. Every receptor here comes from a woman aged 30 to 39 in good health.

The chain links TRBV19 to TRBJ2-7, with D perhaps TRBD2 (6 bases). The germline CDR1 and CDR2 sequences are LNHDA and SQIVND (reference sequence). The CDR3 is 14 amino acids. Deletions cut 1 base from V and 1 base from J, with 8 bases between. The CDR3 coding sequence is TGTGCCAGTAGTATAGGCGGGACTTCCTACGAGCAGTACTTC. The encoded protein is CASSIGGTSYEQYF.

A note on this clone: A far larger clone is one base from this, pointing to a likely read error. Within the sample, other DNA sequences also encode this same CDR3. CDR3: CATFTSSYEQYF. CDR3 nucleotides: TGTGCCACCTTCACGAGCTCCTACGAGCAGTACTTC. The J gene is TRBJ2-7, the V gene TRBV27; D remains unclear. V lost 10 bases and J 0 bases, leaving 10 bases between the germline ends. Germline V lookup: CDR1 MNHEY, CDR2 SMNVEV (reference sequence). The CDR3 consists of 12 residues.

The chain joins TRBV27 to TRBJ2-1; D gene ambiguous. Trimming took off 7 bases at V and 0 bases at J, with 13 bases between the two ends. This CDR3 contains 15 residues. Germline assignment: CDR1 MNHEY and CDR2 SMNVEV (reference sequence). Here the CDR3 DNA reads TGTGCCAGCACCCACGTAGGGAACTCCTACAATGAGCAGTTCTTC. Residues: CASTHVGNSYNEQFF.

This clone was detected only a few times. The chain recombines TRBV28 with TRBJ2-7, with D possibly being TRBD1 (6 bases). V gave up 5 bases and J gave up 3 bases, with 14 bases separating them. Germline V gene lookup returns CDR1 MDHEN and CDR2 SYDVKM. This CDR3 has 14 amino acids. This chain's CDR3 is CASSLTGWDYEQYF. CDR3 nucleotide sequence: TGTGCCAGCAGTCTCACAGGGTGGGACTACGAGCAGTACTTC.

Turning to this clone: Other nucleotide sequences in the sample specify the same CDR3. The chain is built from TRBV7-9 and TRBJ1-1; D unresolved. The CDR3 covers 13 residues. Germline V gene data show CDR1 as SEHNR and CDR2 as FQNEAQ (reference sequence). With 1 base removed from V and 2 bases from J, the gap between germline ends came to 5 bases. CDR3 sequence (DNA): TGTGCCAGCAGCTTAGTGGCTAACACTGAAGCTTTCTTT. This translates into CASSLVANTEAFF.

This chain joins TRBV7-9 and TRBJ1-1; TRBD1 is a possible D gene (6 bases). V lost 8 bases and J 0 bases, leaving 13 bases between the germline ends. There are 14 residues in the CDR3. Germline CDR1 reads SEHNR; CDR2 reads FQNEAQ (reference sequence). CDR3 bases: TGTGCCAGCTCGTATCAGGGGTTGAACACTGAAGCTTTCTTT. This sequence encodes CASSYQGLNTEAFF.

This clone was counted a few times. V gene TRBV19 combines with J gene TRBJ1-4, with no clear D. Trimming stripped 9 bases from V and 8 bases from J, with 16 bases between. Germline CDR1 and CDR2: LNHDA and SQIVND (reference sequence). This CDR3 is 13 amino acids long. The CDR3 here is CASRTQVREKLFF. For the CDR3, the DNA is TGTGCCAGCAGGACGCAGGTTCGGGAAAAACTGTTTTTT.

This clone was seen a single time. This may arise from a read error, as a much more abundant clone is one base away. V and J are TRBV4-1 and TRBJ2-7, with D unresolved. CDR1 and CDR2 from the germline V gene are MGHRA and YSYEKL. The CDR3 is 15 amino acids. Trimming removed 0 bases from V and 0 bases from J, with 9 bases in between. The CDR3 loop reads CASSQDDSSSYEQYF. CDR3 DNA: TGCGCCAGCAGCCAAGATGACTCCAGCTCCTACGAGCAGTACTTC.